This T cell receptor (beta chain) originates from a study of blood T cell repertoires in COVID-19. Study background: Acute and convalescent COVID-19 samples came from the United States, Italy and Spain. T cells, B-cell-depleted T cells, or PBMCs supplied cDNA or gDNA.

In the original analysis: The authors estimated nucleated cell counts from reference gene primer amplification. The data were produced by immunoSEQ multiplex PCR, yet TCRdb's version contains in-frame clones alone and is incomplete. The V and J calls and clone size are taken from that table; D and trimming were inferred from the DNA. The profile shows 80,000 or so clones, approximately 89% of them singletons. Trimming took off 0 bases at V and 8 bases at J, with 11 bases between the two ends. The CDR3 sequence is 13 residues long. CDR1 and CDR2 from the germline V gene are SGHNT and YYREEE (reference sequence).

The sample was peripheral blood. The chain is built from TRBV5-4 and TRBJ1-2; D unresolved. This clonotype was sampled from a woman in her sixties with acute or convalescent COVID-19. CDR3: CASSLVSEIGYTF. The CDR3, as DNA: TGTGCCAGCAGCTTGGTTAGTGAAATCGGCTACACCTTC.